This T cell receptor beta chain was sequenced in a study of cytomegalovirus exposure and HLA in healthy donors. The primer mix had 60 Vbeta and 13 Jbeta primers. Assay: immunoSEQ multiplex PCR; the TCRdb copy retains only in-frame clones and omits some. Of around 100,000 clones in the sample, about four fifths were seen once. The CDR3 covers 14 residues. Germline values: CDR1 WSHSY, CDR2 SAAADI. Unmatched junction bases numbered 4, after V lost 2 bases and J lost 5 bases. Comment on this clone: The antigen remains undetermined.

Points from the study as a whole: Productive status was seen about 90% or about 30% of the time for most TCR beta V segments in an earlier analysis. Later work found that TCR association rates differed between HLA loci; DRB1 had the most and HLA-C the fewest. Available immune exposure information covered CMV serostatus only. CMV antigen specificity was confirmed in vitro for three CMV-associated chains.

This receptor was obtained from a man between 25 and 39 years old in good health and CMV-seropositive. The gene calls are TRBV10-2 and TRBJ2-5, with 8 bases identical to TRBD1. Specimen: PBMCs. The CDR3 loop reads CASSETGGRETQYF. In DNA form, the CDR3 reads TGCGCCAGCAGTGAGACAGGGGGGCGTGAGACCCAGTACTTC.